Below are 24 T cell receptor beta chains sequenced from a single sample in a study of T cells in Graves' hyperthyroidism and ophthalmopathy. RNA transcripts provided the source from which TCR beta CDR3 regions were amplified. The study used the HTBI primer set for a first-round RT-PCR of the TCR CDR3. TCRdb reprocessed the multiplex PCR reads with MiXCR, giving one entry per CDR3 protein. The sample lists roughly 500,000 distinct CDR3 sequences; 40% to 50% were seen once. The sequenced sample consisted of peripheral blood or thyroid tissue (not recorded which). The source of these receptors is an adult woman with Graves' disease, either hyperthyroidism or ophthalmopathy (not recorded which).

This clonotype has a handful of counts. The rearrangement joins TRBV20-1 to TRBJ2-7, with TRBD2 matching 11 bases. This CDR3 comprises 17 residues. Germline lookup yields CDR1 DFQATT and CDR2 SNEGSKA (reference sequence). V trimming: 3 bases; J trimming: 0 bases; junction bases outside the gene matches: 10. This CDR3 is CSASTGLAVLSSYEQYF. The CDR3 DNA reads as TGCAGTGCTAGTACGGGACTAGCGGTACTAAGCTCCTACGAGCAGTACTTC.

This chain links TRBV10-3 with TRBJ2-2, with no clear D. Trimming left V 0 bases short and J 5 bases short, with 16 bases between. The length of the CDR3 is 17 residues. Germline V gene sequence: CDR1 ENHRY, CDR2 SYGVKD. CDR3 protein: CAISESAPHRETGELFF. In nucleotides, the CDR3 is TGTGCCATCAGTGAGTCCGCACCCCATCGAGAGACCGGGGAGCTGTTTTTT.

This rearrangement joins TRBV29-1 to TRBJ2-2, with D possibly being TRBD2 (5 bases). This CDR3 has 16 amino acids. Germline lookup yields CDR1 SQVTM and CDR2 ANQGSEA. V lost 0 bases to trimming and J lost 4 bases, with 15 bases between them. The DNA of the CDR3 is TGCAGCGTTGAAGATTGGGAGAGCCGTGTCACCGGGGAGCTGTTTTTT. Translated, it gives CSVEDWESRVTGELFF.

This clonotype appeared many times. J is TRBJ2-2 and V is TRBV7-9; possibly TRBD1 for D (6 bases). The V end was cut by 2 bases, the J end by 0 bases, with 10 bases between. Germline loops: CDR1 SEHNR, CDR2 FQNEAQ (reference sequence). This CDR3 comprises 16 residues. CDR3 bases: TGTGCCAGCAGCTTATCGACAGGATCGAACACCGGGGAGCTGTTTTTT. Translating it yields CASSLSTGSNTGELFF.

The DNA for the CDR3 is TGCAGCGTTAGGGGACAGGGGACCCAGTACTTC. Amino acid sequence: CSVRGQGTQYF. The chain recombines TRBV29-1 with TRBJ2-5, with TRBD1 matching over 9 bases. The CDR3 is 11 residues long. CDR1 and CDR2 from the germline V gene are SQVTM and ANQGSEA. The V segment lost 5 bases and the J segment 7 bases; nucleotides outside the gene matches: 2. Together with reference TRBV29-1 and TRBJ2-5, the CDR3 gives the full variable domain: SAVISQKPSRDICQRGTSLTIQCQVDSQVTMMFWYRQQPGQSLTLIATANQGSEATYESGFVIDKFPISRPNLTFSTLTVSNMSPEDSSIYLCSVRGQGTQYFGPGTRLLVL.

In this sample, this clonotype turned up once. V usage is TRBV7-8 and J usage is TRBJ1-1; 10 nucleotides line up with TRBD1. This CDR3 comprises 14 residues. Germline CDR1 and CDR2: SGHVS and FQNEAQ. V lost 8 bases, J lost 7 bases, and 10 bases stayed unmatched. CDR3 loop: CASSHRDRGVEAFF. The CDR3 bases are TGTGCCAGCTCCCACCGGGACAGGGGCGTTGAAGCTTTCTTT.

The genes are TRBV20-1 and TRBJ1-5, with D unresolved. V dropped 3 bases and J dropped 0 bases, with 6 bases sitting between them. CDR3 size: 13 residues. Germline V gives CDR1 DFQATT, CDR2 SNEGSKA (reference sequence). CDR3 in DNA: TGCAGTGCTAGGGACCGTAGCAATCAGCCCCAGCATTTT. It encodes CSARDRSNQPQHF.

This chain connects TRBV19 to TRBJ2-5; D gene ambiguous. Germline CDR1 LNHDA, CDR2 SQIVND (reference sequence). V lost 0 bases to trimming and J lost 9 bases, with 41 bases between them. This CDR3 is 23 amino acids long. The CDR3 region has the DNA TGTGCCAGTAGTATAGACACAGTGAAGCACGGATGTCGCCTCTCTGTGCATAAATGTGCCCAGTACTTC. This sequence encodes CASSIDTVKHGCRLSVHKCAQYF. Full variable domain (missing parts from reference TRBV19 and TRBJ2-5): DGGITQSPKYLFRKEGQNVTLSCEQNLNHDAMYWYRQDPGQGLRLIYYSQIVNDFQKGDIAEGYSVSREKKESFPLTVTSAQKNPTAFYLCASSIDTVKHGCRLSVHKCAQYFGPGTRLLVL.

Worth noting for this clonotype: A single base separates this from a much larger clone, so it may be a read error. The CDR3 DNA reads as TGTGCCAGCAGCCCCCCCCGGGACTCCTATAATTCACCCCTCCACTTT. Translated: CASSPPRDSYNSPLHF. The chain couples TRBV7-2 to TRBJ1-6; D is ambiguous. Trimming cost V 5 bases and J 0 bases, with 11 bases left between them. Germline lookup yields CDR1 SGHTA and CDR2 FQGNSA. The CDR3 contains 16 residues.

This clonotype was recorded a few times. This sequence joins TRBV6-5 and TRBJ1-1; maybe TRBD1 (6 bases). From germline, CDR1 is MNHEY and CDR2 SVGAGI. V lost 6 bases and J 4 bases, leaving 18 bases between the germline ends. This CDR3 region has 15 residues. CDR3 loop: CASSRKGGGITEAFF. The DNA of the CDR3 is TGTGCCAGCAGCCGCAAGGGGGGTGGGATCACTGAAGCTTTCTTT.

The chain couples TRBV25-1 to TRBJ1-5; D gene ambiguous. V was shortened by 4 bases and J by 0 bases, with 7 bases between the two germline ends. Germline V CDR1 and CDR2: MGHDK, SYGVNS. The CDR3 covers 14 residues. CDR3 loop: CASSVGNSNQPQHF. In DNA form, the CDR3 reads TGTGCCAGCAGTGTAGGCAATAGCAATCAGCCCCAGCATTTT.

The CDR3 DNA sequence: TGTGCCAGCAGCCAGGGGGGGGGCCGGACGGTGAACACTGAAGCTTTCTTT. Its translation: CASSQGGGRTVNTEAFF. The chain combines TRBV14 with TRBJ1-1; perhaps TRBD1 as D (6 bases). There are 17 residues in the CDR3. V was shortened by 3 bases and J by 0 bases, with 17 bases between the two germline ends. Germline CDR1 SGHDN, CDR2 FVKESK. The entire variable domain, with the rest obtained from reference TRBV14 and TRBJ1-1, is as follows: EAGVTQFPSHSVIEKGQTVTLRCDPISGHDNLYWYRRVMGKEIKFLLHFVKESKQDESGMPNNRFLAERTGGTYSTLKVQPAELEDSGVYFCASSQGGGRTVNTEAFFGQGTRLTVV.

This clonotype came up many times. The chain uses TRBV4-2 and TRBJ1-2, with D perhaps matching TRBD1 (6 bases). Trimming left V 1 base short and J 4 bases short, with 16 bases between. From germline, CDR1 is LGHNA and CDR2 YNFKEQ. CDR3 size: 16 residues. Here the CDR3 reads CASSQASRGGGYGYTF. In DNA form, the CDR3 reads TGTGCCAGCAGCCAAGCATCCAGGGGAGGGGGCTATGGCTACACCTTC.

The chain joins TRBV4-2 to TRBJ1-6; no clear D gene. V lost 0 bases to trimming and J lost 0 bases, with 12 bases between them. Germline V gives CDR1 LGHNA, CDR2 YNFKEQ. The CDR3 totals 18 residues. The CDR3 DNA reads TGTGCCAGCAGCCAAGAAGGAGCGGCGGGCTCCTATAATTCACCCCTCCACTTT. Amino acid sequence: CASSQEGAAGSYNSPLHF.

As DNA, the CDR3 is TGTGCCAGCAGCTTAGAAGTTCGTGGGGACACTGAAGCTTTCTTT. As protein: CASSLEVRGDTEAFF. The chain uses TRBV11-2 and TRBJ1-1; D unresolved. V lost 0 bases and J 3 bases, leaving 11 bases between the germline ends. Germline CDR1 SGHAT, CDR2 FQNNGV. The CDR3 is made up of 15 amino acids. Using reference TRBV11-2 and TRBJ1-1 for the parts outside the CDR3, the full variable domain is EAGVAQSPRYKIIEKRQSVAFWCNPISGHATLYWYQQILGQGPKLLIQFQNNGVVDDSQLPKDRFSAERLKGVDSTLKIQPAKLEDSAVYLCASSLEVRGDTEAFFGQGTRLTVV.

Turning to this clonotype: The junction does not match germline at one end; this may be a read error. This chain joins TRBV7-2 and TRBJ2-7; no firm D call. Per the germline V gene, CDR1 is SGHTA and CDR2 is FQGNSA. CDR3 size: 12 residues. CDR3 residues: CAISRVSYEQYF. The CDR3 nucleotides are TGTGCCATCAGCCGGGTCTCCTACGAGCAGTACTTC. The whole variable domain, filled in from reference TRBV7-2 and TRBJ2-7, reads GAGVSQSPSNKVTEKGKDVELRCDPISGHTALYWYRQSLGQGLEFLIYFQGNSAPDKSGLPSDRFSAERTGGSVSTLTIQRTQQEDSAVYLCAISRVSYEQYFGPGTRLTVT.

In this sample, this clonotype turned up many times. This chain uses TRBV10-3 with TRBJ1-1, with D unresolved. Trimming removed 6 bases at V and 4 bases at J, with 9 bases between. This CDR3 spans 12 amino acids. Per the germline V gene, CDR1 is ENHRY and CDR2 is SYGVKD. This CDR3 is CAISGQTTEAFF. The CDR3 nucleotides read TGTGCCATCAGCGGGCAGACCACTGAAGCTTTCTTT.

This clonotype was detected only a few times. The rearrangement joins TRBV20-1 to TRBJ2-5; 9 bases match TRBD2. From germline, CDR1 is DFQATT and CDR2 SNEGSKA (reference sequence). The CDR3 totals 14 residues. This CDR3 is CSANLLAGQETQYF. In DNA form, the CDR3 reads TGCAGCGCAAACCTACTAGCGGGCCAAGAGACCCAGTACTTC.

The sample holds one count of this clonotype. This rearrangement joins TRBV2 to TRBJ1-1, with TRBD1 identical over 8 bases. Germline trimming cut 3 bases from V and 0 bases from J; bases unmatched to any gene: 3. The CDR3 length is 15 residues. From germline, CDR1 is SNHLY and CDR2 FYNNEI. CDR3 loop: CASSDPGQVNTEAFF. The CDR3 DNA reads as TGTGCCAGCAGTGATCCGGGACAGGTGAACACTGAAGCTTTCTTT. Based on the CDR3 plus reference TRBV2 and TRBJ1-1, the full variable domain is EPEVTQTPSHQVTQMGQEVILRCVPISNHLYFYWYRQILGQKVEFLVSFYNNEISEKSEIFDDQFSVERPDGSNFTLKIRSTKLEDSAMYFCASSDPGQVNTEAFFGQGTRLTVV.

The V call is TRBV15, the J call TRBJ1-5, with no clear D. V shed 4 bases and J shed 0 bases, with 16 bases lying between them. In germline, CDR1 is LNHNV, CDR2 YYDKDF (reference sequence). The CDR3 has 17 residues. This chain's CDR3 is CATSTNHGPLSNQPQHF. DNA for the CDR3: TGTGCCACCAGCACCAATCACGGGCCCCTTAGCAATCAGCCCCAGCATTTT.

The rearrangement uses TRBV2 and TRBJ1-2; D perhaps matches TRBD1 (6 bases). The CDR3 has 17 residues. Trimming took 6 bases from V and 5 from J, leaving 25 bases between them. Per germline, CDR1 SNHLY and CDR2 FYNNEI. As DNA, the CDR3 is TGTGCCAGCAGCCGCCGGGACACCACTTTCTACGTGTATGGCTACACCTTC. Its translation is CASSRRDTTFYVYGYTF.

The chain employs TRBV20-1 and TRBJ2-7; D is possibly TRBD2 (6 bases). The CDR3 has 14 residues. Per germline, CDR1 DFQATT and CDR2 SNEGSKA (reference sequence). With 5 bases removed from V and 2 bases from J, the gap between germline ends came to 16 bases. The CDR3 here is CSAGGSSGPYEQYF. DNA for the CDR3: TGCAGTGCTGGCGGAAGTAGCGGCCCCTACGAGCAGTACTTC.

Here the CDR3 reads CASSGSSNNRGGNSPLHF. The CDR3 DNA is TGTGCCAGCAGTGGCTCGTCCAACAACAGGGGAGGCAATTCACCCCTCCACTTT. The rearrangement uses TRBV25-1 and TRBJ1-6; TRBD1 matches 7 bases. The V gene end was trimmed by 4 bases and the J gene end by 7 bases; junction bases not matched to a gene: 16. This CDR3 has 18 residues. CDR1 is MGHDK and CDR2 is SYGVNS in the germline V gene.

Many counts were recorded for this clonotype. CDR3 in amino acids: CSARDHDRSYTF. For the CDR3, the DNA is TGCAGTGCTAGAGATCACGACAGAAGCTACACCTTC. V usage is TRBV20-1 and J usage is TRBJ1-2; TRBD1 might be the D (5 bases). V shed 0 bases and J shed 9 bases, with 11 bases lying between them. From germline, CDR1 is DFQATT and CDR2 SNEGSKA (reference sequence). The CDR3 is 12 residues long.